This T cell receptor (beta chain) was sequenced in a study of human T cells and chemical hapten exposure. Study information: Small discrepancies in pooled library volume mainly accounted for the varying TCR yields per sample. General observations from the study: Counts of TCRs above 1 in 1000 frequency stayed unchanged with DPC sensitization.

Individual cDNA molecules received unique molecular identifiers in the library. Authors' analysis steps: Per-sample TCR counts ranged from roughly 20,000 to 750,000, median around 100,000. One entry per CDR3 protein, called by TCRdb with MiXCR from the RACE reads. The V and J calls come from TCRdb's annotation, not from the publication. The table has roughly 130,000 distinct CDR3 sequences, approximately 9.1% seen once. The ends lost 4 bases at V and 6 bases at J; junction bases unmatched: 4. Germline lookup yields CDR1 MNHEY and CDR2 SVGAGI. CDR3 length: 16 residues. This clonotype appeared many times. Its target is not known. Noted time point: healthy volunteer bleed at 2 weeks. Unfractionated whole blood was the source of the extracted total RNA.

This sequence originates from a male donor in good health. Some clones in this sample may be carry-over from other donors' samples. The chain recombines TRBV6-5 with TRBJ2-2; 14 bases are a match to TRBD2. The sequencing sample was made of whole blood. The CDR3 coding sequence is TGTGCCAGCAGTTTCGGGACTAGCGGGAGCGCCGGGGAGCTGTTTTTT. As protein: CASSFGTSGSAGELFF.